This T cell receptor (beta chain) was recovered during a study of shared clonotypes between healthy human individuals (dated by TCRdb to the early 2020s). With respect to the entire study: A few men and a couple of women, aged 18 to 49 years, made up the cohort. Blood TCR repertoires of roughly 5 healthy adults were deeply sequenced to estimate repertoire size and the extent of clonotype sharing between individuals. Different laboratories and diverse techniques were used to prepare libraries and sequence TCR repertoires, to increase sequencing depth and limit assay-specific biases. Per donor, three plates each were used for CD4 naive and CD4 memory, two for CD8 naive, and one for CD8 memory. Each donor's leukapheresis produced roughly between roughly 0.85 and 9 billion PBMCs.

As to this clone: The specificity of this receptor is unknown. The input lacks base qualities; no much larger clone sits a single base away.

Beyond this particular receptor, the publication reports: Compared with non-shared clonotypes, the clonotypes found in all four sorted-subset donors had higher generation probabilities. Based on pairwise subsampling, the degree of clonotype sharing among donors was expected to be affected by sequencing depth. Naive subsets generally had larger estimated clonotype richness than memory subsets did. The small number of donors limited the genetic and exposure-history diversity represented. Incomplete sequencing was indicated by rarefaction of sorted-subset datasets, despite the large sequencing depth. Sampling was limited to blood, and TCR repertoires in tissue likely differ from TCR repertoires in blood. Sharing across several donors was observed for approximately 5% of naive CD4, about 3.2% of naive CD8, over 2% of memory CD4, and 0.4% of memory CD8 clonotypes.

TCR CDR3 regions were amplified from genomic DNA by multiplex PCR using the deep immunoSEQ assay. For each cell subset, the extracted genomic DNA was distributed evenly across all wells of several immunoSEQ 96-well plates, and each plate served as one replicate. Each replicate PCR for sorted subsets received 200 ng genomic DNA, equal to tens of thousands of T cell genomes. Purified libraries were measured with a Qubit 3.0 fluorometer, size-checked on a Bioanalyzer 2100, and measured again with the KAPA Library Quantification kit. Each immunoSEQ 96-well plate was sequenced on its own single-read 150-cycle Illumina NextSeq 550 flow cell. The paper's processing steps were these. Because the immunoSEQ output included only junctional sequences and no quality scores, the filtering could not be the same as the filtering used for full-length reads. To assign V/J genes and CDR3, sequences were annotated using PyIR, a Python wrapper for IgBLAST v1.9, with IMGT germline references. Reads with weak V/J assignments (E-value above 1e-6), missing CDR3, stop codons, out-of-frame junctions, or ambiguous translated residues were removed. V3J clonotypes were defined by identical inferred V gene, J gene, and CDR3 amino acid sequence. The percentage overlap between two repertoires was calculated by dividing the number of shared unique clonotypes by the size of the smaller repertoire. Repertoire richness was assessed with RTK rarefaction, the Chao1 estimator, and Recon v2.1 estimates of unobserved clonotypes. Generation probabilities for all TCRbeta clonotypes obtained by the gDNA method from four donors were computed using OLGA. In TCRdb, the immuneACCESS table is reduced to in-frame sequences with V and J assigned. These tables do not hold every clone; where another copy was compared, an unresolved V gene accounts for under half, and the others remain unexplained. Clone size and V and J calls were adopted from that table, with D and trimming inferred from the DNA. The sample profile shows more than 1,200,000 clones; approximately 98.5% of them were found once. The top ten clonotypes cover approximately 0.4% of the sample.

The donors were healthy, HIV-negative adults with no recently reported acute infections or vaccinations. Every donor was a Caucasian adult residing in Nashville, Tennessee, USA. Magnetic negative selection was used to enrich CD4+ T cells, after which naive cells were positively selected on CD45RA and the negative fraction became the memory subset. Blood was obtained by leukapheresis, after which PBMCs were separated by Ficoll-Histopaque density gradient centrifugation and cryopreserved in liquid nitrogen vapor phase. Analytical flow cytometry was used to check the purity and quantity of each magnetically sorted T cell population. Genomic DNA was isolated from each sorted fraction and quantified by UV absorbance on a Nanodrop 2000c. The CDR3 holds 12 amino acids from the cysteine to the phenylalanine. Only the CDR3 DNA stays, 36 bases, in frame from base 1. For CDR1 and CDR2, the germline V gene lists SGHTA and FQGTGA. From V the trimming removes 4 bases and from J it removes 10 bases, while the gene matches leave 2 bases of the junction unaccounted for.

The specimen was naive CD4+ T cells sorted from blood. In light of the paper, this sample's cell subset or site label describes: CD45RA+ positively selected. This chain is built from TRBV7-3 and TRBJ2-3; TRBD1 fits 10 bases in the junction. The sequence was collected from a man younger than 45 in good health. The nucleotides are TGTGCCAGCAGCTGGGACAGGGGTTCGCAGTATTTT. Its protein is CASSWDRGSQYF. The entire variable domain, with the stretches around the CDR3 drawn from the reference TRBV7-3 and TRBJ2-3 proteins, is GAGVSQTPSNKVTEKGKYVELRCDPISGHTALYWYRQSLGQGPEFLIYFQGTGAADDSGLPNDRFFAVRPEGSVSTLKIQRTERGDSAVYLCASSWDRGSQYFGPGTRLTVL.